These 9 T cell receptor beta chains share one sample of origin, sequenced in a study of human CD8 memory T cell subsets (dated by TCRdb to 2019 to 2021). A Human TCR Profiling Kit was used to prepare UMI-labeled 5' RACE TCRbeta libraries. Following reprocessing of the reads by TCRdb, the data hold one row per CDR3 protein sequence and no DNA is available. This sample's table has entries for some 8,000 distinct CDR3 sequences. The ten largest clones capture about 24% of the sample. Input material: CD8+ T cells from PBMCs. These receptors were taken from a human donor in good health.

The chain has TRBV5-1 and TRBJ2-7. CDR3 length: 14 amino acids. Germline-derived CDR1 and CDR2 are SGHRS and YFSETQ. The CDR3 region is CASSLAPEDYEQYF.

This clonotype shows up as large (0.1 to 1%) by frequency. This rearrangement joins TRBV4-1 to TRBJ2-2; the TCRdb D gene call, TRBD1, has no DNA to confirm it. This CDR3 is 14 amino acids long. Germline CDR1 is MGHRA and CDR2 is YSYEKL. CDR3 protein: CASSRTVNTGELFF.

This chain uses TRBV12-3 or TRBV12-4 with TRBJ2-5; TCRdb outputs TRBD2, but without DNA this stays unchecked. The CDR3 covers 16 residues. The CDR3: CASSPETSGRQETQYF.

The chain combines TRBV28 with TRBJ1-1; TCRdb designates TRBD1, a call that cannot be tested without DNA. CDR3 length: 16 amino acids. CDR1 is MDHEN and CDR2 is SYDVKM in the germline V gene. CDR3 residues: CASSPALTVLTTEAFF.

V usage is TRBV4-1 and J usage is TRBJ1-1. This CDR3 is 15 amino acids long. Germline V gene data show CDR1 as MGHRA and CDR2 as YSYEKL. CDR3 sequence reads: CASSQDVDVNTEAFF.

This sequence joins TRBV28 and TRBJ2-1; with no DNA, the TCRdb D assignment of TRBD2 cannot be verified. CDR3 length: 13 amino acids. Germline V gene sequence: CDR1 MDHEN, CDR2 SYDVKM. CDR3 in amino acids: CASSLLRANEQFF.

The chain uses TRBV19 and TRBJ2-1; TCRdb designates TRBD1, a call that cannot be tested without DNA. This CDR3 has 14 residues. Germline CDR1 is LNHDA and CDR2 is SQIVND (reference sequence). Here the CDR3 reads CASSIALQGAEQFF.

This chain joins TRBV11-2 and TRBJ2-7; TCRdb returns TRBD2, unconfirmable since there is no DNA. The CDR3 runs to 16 residues. Germline CDR1 SGHAT, CDR2 FQNNGV. The CDR3 here is CASSPPRLAGDYEQYF.

This chain links TRBV5-1 with TRBJ2-7. The CDR3 is 15 residues long. Germline CDR1 and CDR2: SGHRS and YFSETQ. CDR3 sequence reads: CASRLGLTQIYEQYF.